The rows below give T cell receptor beta chains drawn from one sample of a study of blood T cell repertoires in COVID-19. The method was immunoSEQ multiplex PCR; TCRdb's version includes in-frame clones alone and lacks a portion of them. The sample has under 250,000 clones, around 86% seen once; the top ten hold about 12%. The sequenced sample consisted of peripheral blood. These receptors were obtained from an elderly man with acute or convalescent COVID-19. Both conserved end residues are part of each CDR3. The D gene is left open where the match is weak. Some rows have no size entry. The others give once, few or many, or a class for an expanded clone.

size | D | J | V | CDR3 | DNA
NA | TRBD1 | TRBJ2-3 | TRBV7-2 | CASSFTGGDTQYF | TGTGCCAGCAGCTTTACAGGGGGCGATACGCAGTATTTT
NA | TRBD1 | TRBJ1-1 | TRBV5-1 | CASSSQGSSTEAFF | TGCGCCAGCAGCTCACAGGGGAGTAGCACTGAAGCTTTCTTT
NA | NA | TRBJ1-6 | TRBV4-1 | CASSGGVSSYNSPLHF | TGCGCCTCTTCCGGAGGGGTTAGCTCCTATAATTCACCCCTCCACTTT
NA | TRBD1 | TRBJ1-2 | TRBV9 | CASSGRQGARSGYTF | TGTGCCAGCAGCGGACGACAGGGGGCGCGTTCTGGCTACACCTTC
NA | NA | TRBJ1-2 | TRBV5-1 | CASSSPEGFYGYTF | TGCGCCAGCAGCTCTCCCGAGGGATTCTATGGCTACACCTTC
NA | TRBD1 | TRBJ1-1 | TRBV2 | CASSRENTGGTEAFF | TGTGCCAGCAGTCGGGAAAACACAGGGGGAACTGAAGCTTTCTTT
NA | NA | TRBJ2-3 | TRBV5-1 | CASSLAGFDTDTQYF | TGCGCCAGCAGCTTGGCAGGATTTGACACAGATACGCAGTATTTT
NA | NA | TRBJ1-2 | TRBV27 | CASSSSDSLYGYTF | TGTGCCAGCAGTTCTTCCGACAGCCTCTATGGCTACACCTTC
NA | NA | TRBJ2-2 | TRBV5-1 | CASSLALAGGGELFF | TGCGCCAGCAGCTTGGCTCTTGCCGGGGGAGGGGAGCTGTTTTTT
NA | TRBD2 | TRBJ2-1 | TRBV28 | CASSSSGLAVSYNEQFF | TGTGCCAGCAGTTCGTCCGGACTAGCGGTCTCCTACAATGAGCAGTTCTTC
few | NA | TRBJ1-5 | TRBV11-3 | CASPIFWGSVGHQPQHF | TGTGCCAGTCCCATATTTTGGGGCAGCGTCGGGCATCAGCCCCAGCATTTT
NA | NA | TRBJ1-5 | TRBV27 | CASSLGGAHSTYSNQPQHF | TGTGCCAGCAGTTTAGGCGGGGCGCACTCAACTTATAGCAATCAGCCCCAGCATTTT
NA | TRBD2 | TRBJ2-7 | TRBV5-8 | CASSFAGGDTYEQYF | TGTGCCAGCAGCTTTGCGGGAGGGGATACCTACGAGCAGTACTTC
NA | NA | TRBJ1-2 | TRBV7-8 | CASSSGSYYGYTF | TGTGCCAGCAGCTCAGGGTCGTACTATGGCTACACCTTC
NA | TRBD1 | TRBJ1-4 | TRBV27 | CASRGTGTGSEKLFF | TGTGCCAGCAGGGGCACCGGGACAGGCTCTGAAAAACTGTTTTTT
NA | NA | TRBJ2-1 | TRBV6-5 | CASTPPGANYNEQFF | TGTGCCAGCACCCCCCCGGGAGCCAACTACAATGAGCAGTTCTTC
NA | NA | TRBJ2-3 | TRBV5-1 | CASSLGRQGTDTQYF | TGCGCCAGCAGCTTGGGGCGCCAGGGAACAGATACGCAGTATTTT
NA | TRBD1 | TRBJ1-5 | TRBV23-1 | CARLGQGYQPQHF | TGCGCCAGGCTGGGACAGGGTTATCAGCCCCAGCATTTT
NA | NA | TRBJ2-1 | TRBV7-6 | CASSLGLGGEQFF | TGTGCCAGCAGCTTAGGTCTAGGCGGGGAGCAGTTCTTC
NA | TRBD2 | TRBJ2-3 | TRBV4-2 | CASSQVLAGGLTDTQYF | TGTGCCAGCAGCCAGGTCCTAGCGGGGGGGCTGACAGATACGCAGTATTTT
NA | TRBD1 | TRBJ2-5 | TRBV7-7 | CASSSFAGTGVKETQYF | TGTGCTAGCAGCTCTTTTGCCGGGACAGGGGTTAAAGAGACCCAGTACTTC
NA | NA | TRBJ1-6 | TRBV10-3 | CAIRGDTDNSPLHF | TGTGCCATCAGGGGGGACACTGATAATTCACCCCTCCACTTT
NA | TRBD1 | TRBJ2-2 | TRBV7-2 | CASSVLTGGWNTGELFF | TGTGCCAGCAGCGTTCTCACAGGGGGCTGGAACACCGGGGAGCTGTTTTTT
NA | NA | TRBJ1-4 | TRBV7-9 | CASSSGADATNEKLFF | TGTGCCAGCAGCTCAGGGGCGGATGCAACTAATGAAAAACTGTTTTTT
NA | TRBD2 | TRBJ2-1 | TRBV3-1/TRBV3-2 | CASSLPAGVYNEQFF | TGTGCCAGCAGCCTCCCGGCGGGAGTTTATAATGAGCAGTTCTTC
NA | NA | TRBJ2-5 | TRBV10-3 | CAISDGPGQETQYF | TGTGCCATCAGTGATGGCCCGGGCCAAGAGACCCAGTACTTC
once | NA | TRBJ1-1 | TRBV7-9 | CASSPEWGPGTTEAFF | TGTGCCAGCAGCCCTGAATGGGGGCCGGGGACCACTGAAGCTTTCTTT
NA | NA | TRBJ1-1 | TRBV7-2 | CASSLGHLMNTEAFF | TGTGCCAGCAGCTTAGGGCACCTCATGAACACTGAAGCTTTCTTT
NA | TRBD1 | TRBJ1-5 | TRBV5-1 | CASKKTGKGNQPQHF | TGCGCCAGCAAAAAGACAGGGAAGGGCAATCAGCCCCAGCATTTT
NA | NA | TRBJ2-3 | TRBV7-2 | CASSQVGGTSTQYF | TGTGCCAGCAGCCAAGTAGGGGGTACGAGTACGCAGTATTTT
NA | TRBD1 | TRBJ1-5 | TRBV13 | CASSLSYPGQGDHQPQHF | TGTGCCAGCAGCTTAAGCTACCCGGGACAGGGTGACCATCAGCCCCAGCATTTT
NA | NA | TRBJ2-2 | TRBV10-3 | CAIRDILNTGELFF | TGTGCCATCCGGGACATATTGAACACCGGGGAGCTGTTTTTT
NA | NA | TRBJ1-3 | TRBV25-1 | CASSEYRAGNTIYF | TGTGCCAGCAGTGAATACAGGGCTGGAAACACCATATATTTT
NA | TRBD1 | TRBJ1-6 | TRBV7-9 | CASSSILGDRGHSGSPLHF | TGTGCCAGCAGCTCAATTCTCGGGGACAGGGGACATTCGGGTTCACCCCTCCACTTT
NA | NA | TRBJ2-6 | TRBV7-8 | CASSLRSSGANVLTF | TGTGCCAGCAGCTTACGCAGCTCTGGGGCCAACGTCCTGACTTTC
once | TRBD2 | TRBJ2-3 | TRBV28 | CASSLFLAGGLSTDTQYF | TGTGCCAGCAGTTTATTCCTAGCGGGGGGCCTTAGCACAGATACGCAGTATTTT
NA | TRBD1 | TRBJ2-3 | TRBV18 | CASSPRGQGTDTQYF | TGTGCCAGCTCACCGCGGGGACAGGGCACAGATACGCAGTATTTT
NA | NA | TRBJ1-1 | TRBV5-4 | CASSSGTSGGVSEAFF | TGTGCCAGCAGCTCAGGGACCTCGGGGGGCGTATCTGAAGCTTTCTTT
NA | NA | TRBJ1-2 | TRBV18 | CASSAGLNYGYTF | TGTGCCAGCTCGGCGGGACTTAACTATGGCTACACCTTC
NA | NA | TRBJ1-2 | TRBV10-3 | CAISSGGTREYGYTF | TGTGCCATCAGCTCTGGGGGGACCCGGGAATATGGCTACACCTTC
NA | TRBD1 | TRBJ2-7 | TRBV2 | CASSSGTGTYEQYF | TGTGCCAGCAGTTCCGGGACAGGAACCTACGAGCAGTACTTC
NA | NA | TRBJ1-6 | TRBV14 | CASSQGAGQTIYLRSSPLHF | TGTGCCAGCAGCCAAGGAGCAGGACAGACCATTTACCTAAGAAGTTCACCCCTCCACTTT
NA | TRBD2 | TRBJ2-1 | TRBV18 | CASSPRLAGYNEQFF | TGTGCCAGCTCACCGCGACTAGCGGGGTACAATGAGCAGTTCTTC
NA | NA | TRBJ1-2 | TRBV5-1 | CASSSGRGKSGYTF | TGCGCCAGCAGCTCGGGGCGGGGAAAAAGTGGCTACACCTTC
NA | NA | TRBJ1-1 | TRBV6-6 | CATSEVIKNTEAFF | TGTGCCACTTCCGAGGTTATTAAGAACACTGAAGCTTTCTTT
NA | TRBD1 | TRBJ1-1 | TRBV18 | CASSPSRGQNTEAFF | TGTGCCAGCTCACCATCCAGGGGGCAGAACACTGAAGCTTTCTTT
NA | TRBD2 | TRBJ2-2 | TRBV5-1 | CASSSRGGVNTGELFF | TGCGCCAGCAGCTCCCGGGGAGGGGTCAACACCGGGGAGCTGTTTTTT
NA | TRBD1 | TRBJ2-3 | TRBV23-1 | CASSRLPGDRGIFDTQYF | TGCGCCAGCAGTCGTCTTCCCGGGGACAGGGGTATATTTGATACGCAGTATTTT
NA | TRBD1 | TRBJ1-4 | TRBV19 | CAAKGGQGIEKLFF | TGTGCCGCAAAAGGGGGACAGGGGATCGAAAAACTGTTTTTT
once | NA | TRBJ2-1 | TRBV19 | CASSIVGAPNEQFF | TGTGCCAGTAGTATAGTGGGAGCCCCCAATGAGCAGTTCTTC
NA | NA | TRBJ1-6 | TRBV6-4 | CASSDTRRPAGVNSPLHF | TGTGCCAGCAGTGACACTCGGCGCCCCGCGGGGGTTAATTCACCCCTCCACTTT
NA | TRBD2 | TRBJ2-7 | TRBV6-2/TRBV6-3 | CASSQERGLAGGPYEQYF | TGTGCCAGCAGTCAAGAAAGAGGACTAGCGGGAGGGCCCTACGAGCAGTACTTC
NA | NA | TRBJ2-7 | TRBV7-9 | CASSLRGSYEQYF | TGTGCCAGCAGTTTAAGGGGCTCCTACGAGCAGTACTTC